The clone carrying this T cell receptor beta chain occurred once. Its antigen is undetermined. TCRdb's copy holds only in-frame clones and misses some; the assay was immunoSEQ multiplex PCR. This sample yields about 26,000 clones, of which roughly four fifths are seen a single time; approximately 8.6% belongs to the top ten. This entry comes from a study of neoadjuvant nivolumab and ipilimumab in lung cancer. General study findings and limits: Pretherapy blood TCR richness correlated positively with resected tumor richness. Only a single major-pathologic-response sample was available for clonality analysis. Resected tumors had greater TCR richness and clonality than uninvolved lung.

V shed 0 bases and J 4 bases; nucleotides not matched to a gene: 7. The CDR3 is made up of 15 amino acids. The V gene's germline CDR1 is SGHRS and CDR2 YFSETQ. The sequence was collected from an adult with non-small cell lung cancer. This chain joins TRBV5-1 and TRBJ2-7; 7 nucleotides agree with TRBD1. Here the sequenced sample was tumor tissue, taken after neoadjuvant nivolumab, alone or with ipilimumab, at or shortly before surgery. CDR3 in amino acids: CASSLVTGAQYEQYF. The CDR3 DNA follows: TGCGCCAGCAGCTTGGTAACAGGGGCGCAGTACGAGCAGTACTTC.